These 21 T cell receptor beta chains were sequenced from one sample in a study of OX40 agonist ivuxolimab in advanced cancers. The data were produced by immunoSEQ multiplex PCR, yet TCRdb's version contains in-frame clones alone and is incomplete. The top ten hold around 15% of the sample, which has about 81,000 clones, about 93% seen once. The sample consisted of CD4+ or CD8+ T cells sorted from blood, taken in a trial of the OX40 agonist ivuxolimab. The source is an adult with an advanced solid tumor such as melanoma, head and neck, liver or kidney cancer.

The CDR3 bases are TGTGCCAGCAGTACATACAGGGAGAATCAGCCCCAGCATTTT. As protein: CASSTYRENQPQHF. V usage is TRBV27 and J usage is TRBJ1-5; D possibly corresponds to TRBD1 (6 bases). Germline V CDR1 and CDR2: MNHEY, SMNVEV (reference sequence). This CDR3 spans 14 amino acids. V was shortened by 5 bases and J by 4 bases, with 12 bases between the two germline ends.

The chain links TRBV11-1 to TRBJ2-7; D is unclear. This CDR3 region has 13 residues. The germline V gene has CDR1 SGHAT and CDR2 FQDESV (reference sequence). V was clipped by 2 bases and J by 3 bases, with 8 bases between them. Here the CDR3 DNA reads TGTGCCAGCAGCTTACGGGTATTCTACGAGCAGTACTTC. Encoded protein: CASSLRVFYEQYF. Full variable domain (remainder filled in from reference TRBV11-1 and TRBJ2-7): EAEVAQSPRYKITEKSQAVAFWCDPISGHATLYWYRQILGQGPELLVQFQDESVVDDSQLPKDRFSAERLKGVDSTLKIQPAELGDSAMYLCASSLRVFYEQYFGPGTRLTVT.

The chain employs TRBV25-1 and TRBJ1-1; D is undetermined. The CDR3 length is 13 residues. CDR1 is MGHDK and CDR2 is SYGVNS in the germline V gene. The V end was cut by 4 bases, the J end by 4 bases, with 10 bases between. DNA for the CDR3: TGTGCCAGCAGTGCTACTCCGGGCACTGAAGCTTTCTTT. It codes for CASSATPGTEAFF.

The chain joins TRBV9 to TRBJ2-2, with D perhaps TRBD2 (6 bases). CDR1 SGDLS and CDR2 YYNGEE come from the germline V gene. The V end was cut by 3 bases, the J end by 3 bases, with 12 bases between. This CDR3 comprises 15 residues. CDR3 nucleotide sequence: TGTGCCAGCAGCGCCTCAGGAGGGGACACCGGGGAGCTGTTTTTT. Translated: CASSASGGDTGELFF.

The rearrangement uses TRBV9 and TRBJ2-1; the match to TRBD1 covers 12 bases. Germline V lookup: CDR1 SGDLS, CDR2 YYNGEE. The CDR3 has 18 amino acids. V was clipped by 0 bases and J by 9 bases; unmatched bases: 13. CDR3: CASSVGPPGTGGASEQFF. In nucleotides, the CDR3 is TGTGCCAGCAGCGTAGGGCCTCCCGGGACAGGGGGCGCTAGTGAGCAGTTCTTC.

The CDR3 DNA follows: TGTGCCAGCAGCGTAGGGGCCTCCTACGAGCAGTACTTC. Translation: CASSVGASYEQYF. The chain combines TRBV9 with TRBJ2-7; no definite D call. The CDR3 loop spans 13 amino acids. Germline V gene sequence: CDR1 SGDLS, CDR2 YYNGEE. Trimming shortened V by 0 bases and J by 0 bases, and 4 bases separated the two germline ends.

J is TRBJ2-7 and V is TRBV27, with D tentatively TRBD1 (5 bases). Trimming took off 0 bases at V and 0 bases at J, with 12 bases between the two ends. CDR1 and CDR2 from the germline V gene are MNHEY and SMNVEV (reference sequence). This CDR3 has 16 amino acids. The CDR3 is CASSLSWTSFSYEQYF. The DNA for the CDR3 is TGTGCCAGCAGTTTATCGTGGACAAGCTTCTCCTACGAGCAGTACTTC.

This clone was seen only once. The V gene is TRBV7-9, the J gene TRBJ1-2; D might be TRBD1 (5 bases). V was cut by 4 bases and J by 4 bases, with 22 bases left in between. The CDR3 is made up of 17 amino acids. Looked up from germline, CDR1 is SEHNR and CDR2 is FQNEAQ (reference sequence). CDR3 bases: TGTGCCAGCAGCTCCTCCTCTGAAGGGGCGAGGGGCTATGGCTACACCTTC. It translates to CASSSSSEGARGYGYTF.

The rearrangement joins TRBV27 to TRBJ1-3, with a tentative D call TRBD1 (5 bases). CDR3 length: 14 amino acids. Per germline, CDR1 MNHEY and CDR2 SMNVEV (reference sequence). The V end lost 5 bases, the J end lost 1 base, and 9 bases lay between the germline ends. This CDR3 is CASSLTVSGNTIYF. DNA of the CDR3: TGTGCCAGCAGTCTGACAGTGTCTGGAAACACCATATATTTT.

The genes are TRBV6-6 and TRBJ2-2; TRBD1 matches at 9 bases. Losses at the gene ends were 6 bases for V and 2 bases for J; bases not matched to a gene: 7. Germline V gene sequence: CDR1 MNHNY, CDR2 SVGAGI (reference sequence). CDR3 length: 16 residues. The CDR3 is CASRPPGQGNTGELFF. The CDR3 bases are TGTGCCAGCAGGCCCCCGGGACAGGGCAACACCGGGGAGCTGTTTTTT.

The gene calls are TRBV28 and TRBJ2-7; unclear D gene. The V end lost 3 bases, the J end lost 0 bases, and 12 bases lay between the germline ends. Looked up from germline, CDR1 is MDHEN and CDR2 is SYDVKM. The CDR3 is 15 residues long. The CDR3: CASSLGMPSSYEQYF. CDR3 DNA sequence: TGTGCCAGCAGTTTGGGGATGCCGAGCTCCTACGAGCAGTACTTC.

The V gene is TRBV7-9, the J gene TRBJ1-1, with 7 nucleotides matching TRBD1. The length of the CDR3 is 15 residues. Germline CDR1 SEHNR, CDR2 FQNEAQ (reference sequence). Germline trimming cut 5 bases from V and 1 base from J; bases unmatched to any gene: 7. CDR3 loop: CASSPYTGENTEAFF. CDR3 coding DNA: TGTGCCAGCAGCCCTTACACAGGGGAGAACACTGAAGCTTTCTTT.

J is TRBJ2-5 and V is TRBV5-5; 12 bases agree with TRBD2. V lost 4 bases and J lost 1; bases outside the gene matches: 5. The CDR3 totals 16 residues. Germline V lookup: CDR1 SGHKS, CDR2 YYEKEE (reference sequence). The CDR3 bases are TGTGCCAGCAGCGACTTGACTAGCGGGGGCCAAGAGACCCAGTACTTC. Translated, it gives CASSDLTSGGQETQYF.

This clone was recorded once. The chain uses TRBV4-3 and TRBJ2-7; D remains ambiguous. Germline lookup yields CDR1 LGHNA and CDR2 YSLEER. The V end lost 1 base, the J end lost 2 bases, and 9 bases lay between the germline ends. The CDR3 loop spans 14 amino acids. The CDR3 sequence: CASSQVHGAYEQYF. CDR3 DNA: TGCGCCAGCAGCCAAGTTCACGGCGCCTACGAGCAGTACTTC.

This chain links TRBV10-3 with TRBJ2-7, with 10 positions matching TRBD1. V dropped 1 base and J dropped 5; count of bases not matched to a gene: 14. Per germline, CDR1 ENHRY and CDR2 SYGVKD. This CDR3 has 18 amino acids. The CDR3 DNA reads TGTGCCATCAGTGAGTACTATAAAGGGACAGGGGCCCCCGACGAGCAGTACTTC. Amino acids: CAISEYYKGTGAPDEQYF.

The rearrangement links TRBV29-1 to TRBJ2-5; TRBD2 matches 9 bases. With the DNA end fitting TRBJ2-7 better, the J assignment may be wrong. In germline, CDR1 is SQVTM, CDR2 ANQGSEA. The CDR3 has 14 residues. The DNA of the CDR3 is TGCAGCGTTTTGCGGGAGGGCCTCTCCTACGAGCAGTACTTC. It codes for CSVLREGLSYEQYF.

The chain is built from TRBV28 and TRBJ2-7; 11 bases are shared with TRBD1. The trim removed 4 bases at V and 2 bases at J, leaving 10 bases unmatched. The CDR3 contains 17 residues. The germline CDR1 and CDR2 sequences are MDHEN and SYDVKM. The chain's CDR3 is CASSYRDRGIGPYEQYF. The DNA of the CDR3 is TGTGCCAGCAGTTACCGGGACAGGGGGATCGGGCCCTACGAGCAGTACTTC.

The CDR3 DNA follows: TGCGCCAGCACCCCAACCCCCAATCCCAGCGACCCCTCCTACAATGAGCAGTTCTTC. It encodes CASTPTPNPSDPSYNEQFF. This chain links TRBV5-1 with TRBJ2-1; D unclear. V lost 6 bases, J lost 0 bases, and 25 bases lay in between. This CDR3 is built from 19 residues. Germline CDR1 and CDR2: SGHRS and YFSETQ.

This chain links TRBV27 with TRBJ1-2, with D perhaps matching TRBD1 (6 bases). The germline gives CDR1 MNHEY, CDR2 SMNVEV (reference sequence). V was shortened by 6 bases and J by 3 bases, with 11 bases between the two germline ends. The CDR3 consists of 13 residues. In DNA, the CDR3 is TGTGCCAGCAGCCCTCAGGGGTACTATGGCTACACCTTC. It translates to CASSPQGYYGYTF.

This rearrangement joins TRBV7-9 to TRBJ1-3; D gene ambiguous. Germline V gene data show CDR1 as SEHNR and CDR2 as FQNEAQ (reference sequence). V was pared by 5 bases and J by 0 bases, with 14 bases between. The length of the CDR3 is 16 residues. The CDR3 sequence is CASSQGPTSSGNTIYF. The DNA of the CDR3 is TGTGCCAGCAGCCAAGGTCCGACAAGCTCTGGAAACACCATATATTTT.

The chain joins TRBV6-4 to TRBJ2-1; D might be TRBD2 (6 bases). This CDR3 region has 14 residues. Deletions cut 5 bases from V and 5 bases from J, with 13 bases between. Germline values: CDR1 MRHNA, CDR2 SNTAGT. The CDR3 reads CASSNGGDHNEQFF. DNA of the CDR3: TGTGCCAGCAGTAATGGAGGGGACCACAATGAGCAGTTCTTC.